The clone carrying this T cell receptor (beta chain) was recorded a few times. Time point meaning: persistent/refractory GD, antithyroid drugs over 5 years with positive TRAb. Isolated PBMC RNA provided the starting material for the TCR library. Library construction for TCR beta used iRepertoire HTBI primers and Arm-PCR of CDR3 regions. Each CDR3 protein is one row after TCRdb ran MiXCR on the multiplex PCR reads. The table records 650,000 to 850,000 distinct CDR3 sequences, around 30% of them present only once. This CDR3 region has 13 residues. Per the germline V gene, CDR1 is LNHDA and CDR2 is SQIVND (reference sequence). Trimming stripped 3 bases from V and 1 base from J, with 6 bases between. The sample originates from a study of regulatory T cells in long-lasting Graves disease.

The sequences come from peripheral blood mononuclear cells (PBMCs), collected when the disease was refractory, from a patient treated with antithyroid drugs. This rearrangement joins TRBV19 to TRBJ1-1; D is unresolved. This sequence was found in a female donor with Graves disease. Here the CDR3 DNA reads TGTGCCAGTAGTATGTACGGGAACACTGAAGCTTTCTTT. This encodes CASSMYGNTEAFF.